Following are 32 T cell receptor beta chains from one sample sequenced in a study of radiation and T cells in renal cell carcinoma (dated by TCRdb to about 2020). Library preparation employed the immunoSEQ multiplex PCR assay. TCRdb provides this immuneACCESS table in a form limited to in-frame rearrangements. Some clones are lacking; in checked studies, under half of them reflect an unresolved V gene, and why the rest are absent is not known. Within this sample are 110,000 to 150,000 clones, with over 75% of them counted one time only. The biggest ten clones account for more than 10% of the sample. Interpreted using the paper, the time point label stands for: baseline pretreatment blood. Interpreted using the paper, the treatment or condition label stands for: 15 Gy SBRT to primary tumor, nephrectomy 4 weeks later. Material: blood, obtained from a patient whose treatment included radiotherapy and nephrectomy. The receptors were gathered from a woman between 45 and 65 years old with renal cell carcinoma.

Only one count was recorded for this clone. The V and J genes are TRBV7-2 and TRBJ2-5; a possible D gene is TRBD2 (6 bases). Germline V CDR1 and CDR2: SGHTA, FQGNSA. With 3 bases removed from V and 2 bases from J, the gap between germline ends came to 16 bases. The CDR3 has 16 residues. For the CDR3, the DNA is TGTGCCAGCAGCTTCCTCAGCGGGCGAAGACAAGAGACCCAGTACTTC. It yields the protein CASSFLSGRRQETQYF.

This chain's CDR3 is CASRQQRGSGNTIYF. The CDR3 DNA is TGTGCCAGCAGGCAACAGAGAGGCTCTGGAAACACCATATATTTT. The J gene is TRBJ1-3, the V gene TRBV6-5, with D unclear. The CDR3 runs to 15 residues. The V end was cut by 6 bases, the J end by 0 bases, with 12 bases between. CDR1 is MNHEY and CDR2 is SVGAGI in the germline V gene.

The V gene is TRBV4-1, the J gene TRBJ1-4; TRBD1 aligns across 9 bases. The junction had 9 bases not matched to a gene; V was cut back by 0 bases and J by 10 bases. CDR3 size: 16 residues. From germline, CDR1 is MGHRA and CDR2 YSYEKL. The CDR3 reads CASSQDGGTGGGKLFF. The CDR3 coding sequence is TGCGCCAGCAGCCAAGATGGGGGAACAGGGGGCGGAAAACTGTTTTTT.

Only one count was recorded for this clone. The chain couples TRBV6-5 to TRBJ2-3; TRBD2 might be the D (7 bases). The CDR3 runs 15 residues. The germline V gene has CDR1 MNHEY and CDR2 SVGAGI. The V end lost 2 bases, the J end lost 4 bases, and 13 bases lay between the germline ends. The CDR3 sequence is CASSYQAGAPDTQYF. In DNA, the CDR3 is TGTGCCAGCAGTTACCAGGCGGGGGCCCCAGATACGCAGTATTTT.

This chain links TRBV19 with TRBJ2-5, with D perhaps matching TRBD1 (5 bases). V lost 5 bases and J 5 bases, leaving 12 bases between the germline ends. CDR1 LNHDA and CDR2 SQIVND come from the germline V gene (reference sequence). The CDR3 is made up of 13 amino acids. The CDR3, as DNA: TGTGCCAGTAGTCCCGACAGCCTGGAGACCCAGTACTTC. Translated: CASSPDSLETQYF.

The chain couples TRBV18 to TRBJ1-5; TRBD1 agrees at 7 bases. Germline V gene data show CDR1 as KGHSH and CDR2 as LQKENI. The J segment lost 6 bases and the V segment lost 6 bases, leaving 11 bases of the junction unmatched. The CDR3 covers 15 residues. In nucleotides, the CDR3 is TGTGCCAGCTCTCAAAGCCCGGGACAGATTCAGCCCCAGCATTTT. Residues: CASSQSPGQIQPQHF. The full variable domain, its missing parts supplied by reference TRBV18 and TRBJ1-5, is NAGVMQNPRHLVRRRGQEARLRCSPMKGHSHVYWYRQLPEEGLKFMVYLQKENIIDESGMPKERFSAEFPKEGPSILRIQQVVRGDSAAYFCASSQSPGQIQPQHFGDGTRLSIL.

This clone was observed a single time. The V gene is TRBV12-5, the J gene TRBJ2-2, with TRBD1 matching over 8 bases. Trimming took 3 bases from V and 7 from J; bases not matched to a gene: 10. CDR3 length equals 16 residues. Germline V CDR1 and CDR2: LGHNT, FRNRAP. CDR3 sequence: CASGFAGQVEVGELFF. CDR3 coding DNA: TGTGCTAGTGGTTTCGCGGGACAGGTCGAGGTCGGGGAGCTGTTTTTT. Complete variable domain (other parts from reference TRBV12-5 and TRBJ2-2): DARVTQTPRHKVTEMGQEVTMRCQPILGHNTVFWYRQTMMQGLELLAYFRNRAPLDDSGMPKDRFSAEMPDATLATLKIQPSEPRDSAVYFCASGFAGQVEVGELFFGEGSRLTVL.

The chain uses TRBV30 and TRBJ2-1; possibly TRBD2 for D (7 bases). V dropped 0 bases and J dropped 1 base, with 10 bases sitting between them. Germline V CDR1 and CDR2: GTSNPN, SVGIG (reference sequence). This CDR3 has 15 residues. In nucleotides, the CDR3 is TGTGCCTGGAGTGTTGGGGGGGCGTCCTACAATGAGCAGTTCTTC. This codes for CAWSVGGASYNEQFF.

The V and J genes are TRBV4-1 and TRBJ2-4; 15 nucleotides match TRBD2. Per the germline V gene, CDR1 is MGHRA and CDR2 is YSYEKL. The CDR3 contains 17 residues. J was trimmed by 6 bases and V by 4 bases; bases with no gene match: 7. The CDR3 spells CASSRGLAGGPRNIQYF. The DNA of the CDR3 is TGCGCCAGCAGCCGAGGACTAGCGGGGGGGCCAAGAAACATTCAGTACTTC.

CDR3 nucleotides: TGTGCCAGCAGGCTGACTAGCGGGGGCTACAATGAGCAGTTCTTC. Translation gives CASRLTSGGYNEQFF. This chain joins TRBV5-8 and TRBJ2-1; 12 bases are shared with TRBD2. This CDR3 contains 15 residues. Germline CDR1 SGHTS, CDR2 YDEGEE. V lost 5 bases and J lost 3; bases outside the gene matches: 3.

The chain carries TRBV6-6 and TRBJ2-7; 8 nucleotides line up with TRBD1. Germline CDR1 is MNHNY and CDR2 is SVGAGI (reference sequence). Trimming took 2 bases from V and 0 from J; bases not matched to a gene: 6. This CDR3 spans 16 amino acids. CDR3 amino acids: CASSYSRQGSSYEQYF. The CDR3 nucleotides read TGTGCCAGCAGTTACAGCCGACAGGGGAGCTCCTACGAGCAGTACTTC.

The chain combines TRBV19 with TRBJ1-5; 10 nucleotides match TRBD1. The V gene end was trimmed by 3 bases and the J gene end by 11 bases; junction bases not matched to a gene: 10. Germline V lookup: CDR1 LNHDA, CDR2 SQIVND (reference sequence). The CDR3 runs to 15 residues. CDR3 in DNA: TGTGCCAGTAGTATGTGGGGACAGGGGCACCTCACCCAGCATTTT. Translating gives CASSMWGQGHLTQHF.

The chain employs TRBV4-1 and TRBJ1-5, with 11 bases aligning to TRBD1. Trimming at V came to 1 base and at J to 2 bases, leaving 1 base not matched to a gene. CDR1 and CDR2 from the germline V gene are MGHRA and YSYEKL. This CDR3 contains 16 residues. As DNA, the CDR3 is TGCGCCAGCAGCCAAGTGGGACAGGGGGGCAATCAGCCCCAGCATTTT. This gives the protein CASSQVGQGGNQPQHF.

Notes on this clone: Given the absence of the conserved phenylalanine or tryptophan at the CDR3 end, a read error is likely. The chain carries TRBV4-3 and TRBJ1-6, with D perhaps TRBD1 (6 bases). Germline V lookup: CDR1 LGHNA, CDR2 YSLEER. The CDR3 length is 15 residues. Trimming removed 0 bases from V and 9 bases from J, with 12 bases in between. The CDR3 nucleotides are TGCGCCAGCAGCCAAGATCTGGGGGCAAGTTCACCCCTCCACCTT. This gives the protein CASSQDLGASSPLHL.

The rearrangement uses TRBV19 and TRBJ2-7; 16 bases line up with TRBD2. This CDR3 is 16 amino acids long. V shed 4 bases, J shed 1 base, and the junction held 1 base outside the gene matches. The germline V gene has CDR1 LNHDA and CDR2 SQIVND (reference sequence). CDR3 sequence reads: CASSRGLAGGSYEQYF. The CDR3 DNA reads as TGTGCCAGTAGTAGGGGACTAGCGGGGGGGTCCTACGAGCAGTACTTC.

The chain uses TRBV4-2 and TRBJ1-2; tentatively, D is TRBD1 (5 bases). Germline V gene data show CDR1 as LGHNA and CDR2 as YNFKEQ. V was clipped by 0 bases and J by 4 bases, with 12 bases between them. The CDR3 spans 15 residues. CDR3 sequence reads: CASSQDLEGFYGYTF. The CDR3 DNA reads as TGTGCCAGCAGCCAAGATCTCGAGGGGTTCTATGGCTACACCTTC.

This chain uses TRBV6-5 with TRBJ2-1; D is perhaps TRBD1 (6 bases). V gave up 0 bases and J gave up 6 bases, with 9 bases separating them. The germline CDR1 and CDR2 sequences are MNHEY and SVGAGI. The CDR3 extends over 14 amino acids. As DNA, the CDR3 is TGTGCCAGCAGTTACTCAGGCAGGGGCAATGAGCAGTTCTTC. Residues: CASSYSGRGNEQFF.

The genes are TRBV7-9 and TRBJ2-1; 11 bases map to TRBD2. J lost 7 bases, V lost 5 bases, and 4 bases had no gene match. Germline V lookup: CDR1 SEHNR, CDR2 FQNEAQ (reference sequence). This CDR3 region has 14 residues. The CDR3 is CASSMGLAENEQFF. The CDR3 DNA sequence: TGTGCCAGCAGCATGGGACTAGCGGAGAATGAGCAGTTCTTC.

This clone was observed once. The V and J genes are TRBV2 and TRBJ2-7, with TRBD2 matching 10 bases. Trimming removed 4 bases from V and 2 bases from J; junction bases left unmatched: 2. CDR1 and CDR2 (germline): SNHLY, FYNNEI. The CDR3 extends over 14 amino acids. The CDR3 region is CASSVSGGAYEQYF. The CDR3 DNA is TGTGCCAGCAGTGTGAGCGGGGGGGCCTACGAGCAGTACTTC.

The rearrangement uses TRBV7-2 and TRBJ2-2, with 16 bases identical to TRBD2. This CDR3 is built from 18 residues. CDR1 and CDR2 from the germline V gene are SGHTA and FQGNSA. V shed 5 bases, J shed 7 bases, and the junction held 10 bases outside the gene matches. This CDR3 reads CASSKGLAGGPRSGELFF. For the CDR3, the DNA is TGTGCCAGCAGCAAGGGACTAGCGGGGGGGCCTAGGAGCGGGGAGCTGTTTTTT.

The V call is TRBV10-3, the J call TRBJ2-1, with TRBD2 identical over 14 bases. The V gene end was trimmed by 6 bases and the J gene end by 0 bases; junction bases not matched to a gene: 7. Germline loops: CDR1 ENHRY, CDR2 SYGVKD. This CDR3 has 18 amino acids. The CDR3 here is CAISLGLAGGSSYNEQFF. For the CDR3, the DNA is TGTGCCATCAGCCTTGGACTAGCGGGGGGAAGCTCCTACAATGAGCAGTTCTTC.

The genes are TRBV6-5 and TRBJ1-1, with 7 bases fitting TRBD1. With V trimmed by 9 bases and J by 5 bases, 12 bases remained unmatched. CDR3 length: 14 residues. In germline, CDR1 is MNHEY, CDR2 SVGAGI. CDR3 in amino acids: CASTTRGRGTEAFF. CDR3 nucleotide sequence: TGTGCCAGTACTACTAGGGGGCGAGGGACTGAAGCTTTCTTT.

This chain's CDR3 is CASSPGETNEKLFF. DNA of the CDR3: TGTGCCAGCTCACCGGGTGAGACTAATGAAAAACTGTTTTTT. J is TRBJ1-4 and V is TRBV18; the D is unclear. The CDR3 length is 14 residues. Per the germline V gene, CDR1 is KGHSH and CDR2 is LQKENI. The V end was cut by 3 bases, the J end by 2 bases, with 7 bases between.

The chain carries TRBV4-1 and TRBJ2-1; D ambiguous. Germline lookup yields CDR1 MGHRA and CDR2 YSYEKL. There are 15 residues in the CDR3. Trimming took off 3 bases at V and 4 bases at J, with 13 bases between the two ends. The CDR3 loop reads CASSQISVKYNEQFF. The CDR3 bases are TGCGCCAGCAGCCAGATATCCGTCAAATACAATGAGCAGTTCTTC.

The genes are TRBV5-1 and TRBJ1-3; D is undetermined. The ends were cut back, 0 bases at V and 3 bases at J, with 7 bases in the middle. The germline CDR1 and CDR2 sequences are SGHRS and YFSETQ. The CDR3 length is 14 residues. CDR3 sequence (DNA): TGCGCCAGCAGCTTGGAGGGATTTGGAAACACCATATATTTT. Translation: CASSLEGFGNTIYF.

For the CDR3, the DNA is TGCGCCAGCAGCCAAGCTCTAACCTACGAGCAGTACTTC. This translates into CASSQALTYEQYF. This sequence joins TRBV4-1 and TRBJ2-7; D call uncertain. The V end lost 1 base, the J end lost 2 bases, and 6 bases lay between the germline ends. The CDR3 spans 13 residues. Germline lookup yields CDR1 MGHRA and CDR2 YSYEKL.

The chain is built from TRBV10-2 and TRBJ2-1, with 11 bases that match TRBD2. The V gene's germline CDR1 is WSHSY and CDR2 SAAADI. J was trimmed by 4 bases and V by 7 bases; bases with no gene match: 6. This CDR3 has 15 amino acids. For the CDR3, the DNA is TGCGCCAGCACCTTAGCGGGGGGGATGTACAATGAGCAGTTCTTC. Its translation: CASTLAGGMYNEQFF.

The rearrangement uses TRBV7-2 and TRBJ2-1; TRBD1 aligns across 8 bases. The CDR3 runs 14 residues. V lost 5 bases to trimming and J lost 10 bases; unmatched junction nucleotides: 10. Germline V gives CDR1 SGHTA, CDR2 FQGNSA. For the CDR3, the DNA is TGTGCCAGCAGCCCTCCGTCCCGGGACAGGGAGCAGTTCTTC. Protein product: CASSPPSRDREQFF.

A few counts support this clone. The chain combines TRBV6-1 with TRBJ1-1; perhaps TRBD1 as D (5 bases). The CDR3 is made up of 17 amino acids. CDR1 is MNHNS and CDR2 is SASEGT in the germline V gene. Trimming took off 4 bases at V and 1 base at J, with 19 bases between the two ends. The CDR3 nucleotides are TGTGCCAGCAGTGTGACAGTCCTCCGCTTTCCGAACACTGAAGCTTTCTTT. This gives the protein CASSVTVLRFPNTEAFF.

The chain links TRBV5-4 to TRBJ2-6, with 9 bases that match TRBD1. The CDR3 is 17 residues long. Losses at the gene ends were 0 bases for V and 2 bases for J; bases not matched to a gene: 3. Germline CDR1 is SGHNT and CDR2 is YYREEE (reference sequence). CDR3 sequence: CASSLGQGVPGANVLTF. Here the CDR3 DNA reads TGTGCCAGCAGCTTGGGACAGGGGGTACCTGGGGCCAACGTCCTGACTTTC.

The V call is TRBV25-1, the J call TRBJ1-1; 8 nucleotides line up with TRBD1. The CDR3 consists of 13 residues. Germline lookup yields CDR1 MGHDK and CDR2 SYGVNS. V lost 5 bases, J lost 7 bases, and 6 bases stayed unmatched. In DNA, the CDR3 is TGTGCCAGCAGTTGGCAGGGGGCCAGTGAAGCTTTCTTT. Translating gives CASSWQGASEAFF.

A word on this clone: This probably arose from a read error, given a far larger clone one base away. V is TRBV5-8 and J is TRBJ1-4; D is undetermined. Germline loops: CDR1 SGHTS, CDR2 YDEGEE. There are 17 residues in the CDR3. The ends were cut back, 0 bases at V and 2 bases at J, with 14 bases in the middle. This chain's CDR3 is CASSLEGNTWTNEKLFF. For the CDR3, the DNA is TGTGCCAGCAGCTTGGAAGGAAACACGTGGACTAATGAAAAACTGTTTTTT.